A single sample is the source of the 18 T cell receptor beta chains below, sequenced in a study of T cell repertoires in cytomegalovirus infection. Using its own MiXCR run on the reads, TCRdb lists one record per CDR3 protein. The sample has about 140,000 distinct CDR3 sequences, about 6.5% seen once; the top ten hold about a sixth. Sequenced: PBMCs. These receptors were obtained from a human donor in good health (CMV status not recorded). Some clones in this sample may be carry-over from other donors' samples.

V usage is TRBV6-2 or TRBV6-3 and J usage is TRBJ1-2; D not certain. CDR3 size: 12 residues. V was pared by 6 bases and J by 10 bases, with 15 bases between. The germline V gene has CDR1 MNHEY and CDR2 SVGEGT. CDR3 sequence reads: CASSGRGLDYTF. Here the CDR3 DNA reads TGTGCCAGCAGCGGGCGGGGTTTGGACTACACCTTC.

With respect to this clonotype: Given a much more abundant clone one base away, this may be a read error. The chain uses TRBV28 and TRBJ2-2; 11 bases map to TRBD2. The germline gives CDR1 MDHEN, CDR2 SYDVKM. The CDR3 has 16 residues. In DNA form, the CDR3 reads TGTGCCAGCAGTTCACTACTAGCGGGGGACACCGGGGAGCTGGTTTTT. This encodes CASSSLLAGDTGELVF.

Ten or more counts support this clonotype. V and J are TRBV19 and TRBJ1-5, with a tentative D call TRBD1 (5 bases). V was cut by 3 bases and J by 5 bases, with 11 bases left in between. CDR1 and CDR2 from the germline V gene are LNHDA and SQIVND (reference sequence). The CDR3 has 14 amino acids. In nucleotides, the CDR3 is TGTGCCAGTAGTATCCGGGGGTCAGATCAGCCCCAGCATTTT. This gives the protein CASSIRGSDQPQHF.

This clonotype occurred many times. This rearrangement joins TRBV11-2 to TRBJ2-5; possibly TRBD1 for D (6 bases). Germline V gene data show CDR1 as SGHAT and CDR2 as FQNNGV. V dropped 5 bases and J dropped 4 bases, with 14 bases sitting between them. CDR3 length: 14 amino acids. The CDR3 bases are TGTGCCAGCAGCACCCGTAGGGGGTTAGAGACCCAGTACTTC. Its protein product is CASSTRRGLETQYF.

The chain has TRBV7-2 and TRBJ1-1; D remains ambiguous. The germline V gene encodes CDR1 SGHTA and CDR2 FQGNSA. Trimming pared 1 base from V and 0 bases from J, leaving 9 bases between. This CDR3 is built from 15 residues. CDR3 residues: CASSLGGYLNTEAFF. DNA of the CDR3: TGTGCCAGCAGCTTAGGAGGGTATTTGAACACTGAAGCTTTCTTT.

This clonotype was detected ten times or more. The rearrangement joins TRBV10-3 to TRBJ2-3; 11 bases match TRBD2. Trimming cost V 3 bases and J 2 bases; bases outside gene matches: 4. The CDR3 length is 16 residues. Germline CDR1 reads ENHRY; CDR2 reads SYGVKD. The CDR3 here is CAISEIAGGTTDTQYF. The CDR3 bases are TGTGCCATCAGTGAAATAGCGGGGGGGACCACAGATACGCAGTATTTT.

In its sample, this clonotype was seen many times. V usage is TRBV28 and J usage is TRBJ2-7, with 7 bases identical to TRBD1. Trimming cost V 2 bases and J 2 bases; bases outside gene matches: 3. The CDR3 length is 14 residues. Germline assignment: CDR1 MDHEN and CDR2 SYDVKM. In DNA, the CDR3 is TGTGCCAGCAGTTTAGAGGGGGCGACCTACGAGCAGTACTTC. This codes for CASSLEGATYEQYF.

This clonotype was seen repeatedly, ten times or more. The rearrangement links TRBV5-5 to TRBJ1-1; no reliable D call. Per the germline V gene, CDR1 is SGHKS and CDR2 is YYEKEE (reference sequence). V gave up 4 bases and J gave up 1 base, with 14 bases separating them. The CDR3 has 15 residues. The CDR3 protein is CASSNIGRGNTEAFF. CDR3 sequence (DNA): TGTGCCAGCAGCAACATTGGACGTGGGAACACTGAAGCTTTCTTT.

This clonotype occurred a few times. At one of its ends the junction is not consistent with the germline gene, which may arise from a read error. V and J are TRBV4-1 and TRBJ1-5, with 10 bases aligning to TRBD1. Germline V gene data show CDR1 as MGHRA and CDR2 as YSYEKL. The length of the CDR3 is 16 residues. CDR3 coding DNA: TGTGCCAGCAGCCAAGTCGGGACAGGGGGCAATCAGCCCCAGCATTTT. This codes for CASSQVGTGGNQPQHF.

CDR3 in DNA: TGTGCCATCAGTACTAGCGGCTCCTACGAGCAGTACTTC. It specifies CAISTSGSYEQYF. The chain couples TRBV10-3 to TRBJ2-7; TRBD2 matches 8 bases. There are 13 residues in the CDR3. Germline V gene lookup returns CDR1 ENHRY and CDR2 SYGVKD. The junction had 0 bases not matched to a gene; V was cut back by 5 bases and J by 0 bases.

This clonotype was counted ten times or more. The chain couples TRBV29-1 to TRBJ1-2; D perhaps matches TRBD1 (5 bases). CDR1 SQVTM and CDR2 ANQGSEA come from the germline V gene. Trimming took off 4 bases at V and 5 bases at J, with 8 bases between the two ends. CDR3 length: 11 amino acids. CDR3 sequence (DNA): TGCAGCGTTGTGGGGGAGTATGGCTACACCTTC. It translates to CSVVGEYGYTF. Together with reference TRBV29-1 and TRBJ1-2, the CDR3 gives the full variable domain: SAVISQKPSRDICQRGTSLTIQCQVDSQVTMMFWYRQQPGQSLTLIATANQGSEATYESGFVIDKFPISRPNLTFSTLTVSNMSPEDSSIYLCSVVGEYGYTFGSGTRLTVV.

This clonotype was recorded at least ten times. This chain uses TRBV24-1 with TRBJ1-1; D is unclear. In germline, CDR1 is KGHDR, CDR2 SFDVKD. This CDR3 comprises 12 residues. V lost 6 bases and J lost 2, with 6 bases in between. In nucleotides, the CDR3 is TGTGCCACCAGTAACAGCAACACTGAAGCTTTCTTT. This sequence encodes CATSNSNTEAFF.

The J gene is TRBJ2-7, the V gene TRBV19; 7 bases agree with TRBD1. CDR3 length: 13 amino acids. V lost 4 bases to trimming and J lost 3 bases; unmatched junction nucleotides: 3. Looked up from germline, CDR1 is LNHDA and CDR2 is SQIVND (reference sequence). The CDR3 DNA is TGTGCCAGTAGTACTGGGACAGACTACGAGCAGTACTTC. Its translation is CASSTGTDYEQYF.

This chain uses TRBV2 with TRBJ1-3; D is unclear. Germline V gene sequence: CDR1 SNHLY, CDR2 FYNNEI. Trimming took 4 bases from V and 0 from J, leaving 4 bases between them. The CDR3 runs 13 residues. CDR3 in amino acids: CASSAHSGNTIYF. CDR3 nucleotides: TGTGCCAGCAGTGCCCACTCTGGAAACACCATATATTTT.

This clonotype was seen ten or more times. The chain couples TRBV7-6 to TRBJ1-1, with a tentative D call TRBD1 (5 bases). V was pared by 5 bases and J by 0 bases, with 16 bases between. Germline loops: CDR1 SGHVS, CDR2 FNYEAQ. CDR3 size: 16 residues. The CDR3 spells CASSPTLTAMNTEAFF. DNA of the CDR3: TGTGCCAGCAGCCCAACCCTGACAGCTATGAACACTGAAGCTTTCTTT.

There are many counts of this clonotype. This chain joins TRBV3-1 and TRBJ2-1, with D perhaps TRBD2 (6 bases). V was cut by 0 bases and J by 7 bases, with 13 bases left in between. Germline CDR1 LGHDT, CDR2 YNNKEL (reference sequence). This CDR3 comprises 15 residues. The CDR3 DNA reads as TGTGCCAGCAGCCAAGATGTCGTTGCGGGGAATGAGCAGTTCTTC. Translated, it gives CASSQDVVAGNEQFF.

In its sample, this clonotype was seen many times. The chain is built from TRBV7-2 and TRBJ2-5, with 13 bases fitting TRBD2. This CDR3 comprises 13 residues. V gave up 6 bases and J gave up 13 bases; unmatched junction bases: 8. CDR1 and CDR2 from the germline V gene are SGHTA and FQGNSA. The CDR3 DNA follows: TGTGCCAGCAGAATACTAGCGGGGGGGACTTGGTACTTC. The encoded protein is CASRILAGGTWYF.

This clonotype was seen repeatedly, ten times or more. The chain is built from TRBV20-1 and TRBJ2-3; 8 positions match TRBD1. Germline trimming cut 6 bases from V and 1 base from J; bases unmatched to any gene: 9. Germline V gives CDR1 DFQATT, CDR2 SNEGSKA (reference sequence). This CDR3 region has 15 residues. CDR3: CSAWDRSLGTDTQYF. The CDR3 bases are TGCAGTGCGTGGGACAGGTCCTTGGGCACAGATACGCAGTATTTT.